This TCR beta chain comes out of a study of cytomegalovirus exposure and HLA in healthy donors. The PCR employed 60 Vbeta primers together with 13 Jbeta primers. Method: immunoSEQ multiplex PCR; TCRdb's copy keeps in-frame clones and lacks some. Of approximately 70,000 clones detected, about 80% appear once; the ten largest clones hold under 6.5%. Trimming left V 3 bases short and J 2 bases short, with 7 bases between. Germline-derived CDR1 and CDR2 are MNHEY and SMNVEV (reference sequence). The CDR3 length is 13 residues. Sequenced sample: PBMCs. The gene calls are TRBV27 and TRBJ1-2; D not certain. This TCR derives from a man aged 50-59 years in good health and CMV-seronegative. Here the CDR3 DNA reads TGTGCCAGCAGTTTTGATCTAAACTATGGCTACACCTTC. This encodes CASSFDLNYGYTF.